This TCR beta chain was found in a study of cytomegalovirus exposure and HLA in healthy donors. Study as a whole: Among approximately 390 genotyped donors, around 82% fell in the Caucasian-associated ancestry cluster. Regarding the study as a whole: With further analysis later on, most CMV-associated TCR beta chains appeared HLA-restricted. No immune exposure information besides CMV serostatus was available.

Worth noting for this clone: The antigen remains undetermined.

V was clipped by 5 bases and J by 7 bases, with 21 bases between them. Germline V CDR1 and CDR2: SGHRS, YFSETQ. CDR3 length equals 15 residues. The PCR ran on 60 Vbeta and 13 Jbeta primers. TCRdb's table, derived via immunoSEQ multiplex PCR, lists solely in-frame clones and lacks some. The repertoire holds about 120,000 clones, with approximately 80% as singletons. The clonotype originates from a woman under 30 in good health and CMV-seronegative. Material for sequencing was PBMCs. The genes are TRBV5-1 and TRBJ1-2, with D possibly matching TRBD1 (5 bases). CDR3 DNA sequence: TGCGCCAGCAGAACGGGGGTCGACCACTTCGGTGGCTACACCTTC. It is translated as CASRTGVDHFGGYTF.